These 32 T cell receptor beta chains came from one sample sequenced in a study of shared clonotypes between healthy human individuals. The table came from immunoSEQ multiplex PCR; TCRdb's copy has only in-frame clones and leaves some out. The sample lists roughly 2.1 million clones, 85% to 95% occurring once. CD8 cells regarded as naive lacked CD45RO, were positively chosen for CCR7, and omitted terminally differentiated effector memory CD45RA+ cells. The sample comprised naive CD8+ T cells from PBMCs. Every receptor here comes from a man younger than 35 in good health. Some clones in this sample may be carry-over from other donors' samples.

V usage is TRBV27 and J usage is TRBJ2-1, with 8 bases lining up with TRBD2. Trimming took 5 bases from V and 5 from J; bases not matched to a gene: 11. CDR1 and CDR2 (germline): MNHEY, SMNVEV (reference sequence). The CDR3 totals 16 residues. In DNA, the CDR3 is TGTGCCAGCAGTCCCGCGGGCGGCGGGAGGAACAATGAGCAGTTCTTC. It encodes CASSPAGGGRNNEQFF.

This sequence joins TRBV10-3 and TRBJ2-7; no reliable D call. Germline lookup yields CDR1 ENHRY and CDR2 SYGVKD. The germline V and J ends were trimmed by 0 bases and 6 bases, with 12 bases remaining between them. There are 14 residues in the CDR3. The CDR3 is CAISESRQVSEQYF. CDR3 nucleotides: TGTGCCATCAGTGAGTCGAGGCAGGTAAGCGAGCAGTACTTC.

The chain is built from TRBV19 and TRBJ2-7, with TRBD2 identical over 16 bases. The CDR3 sequence is 14 residues long. Germline V gene data show CDR1 as LNHDA and CDR2 as SQIVND (reference sequence). The ends lost 8 bases at V and 10 bases at J; junction bases unmatched: 8. For the CDR3, the DNA is TGTGCCAGTTCGTCGGGACTAGCGGGAGGGCCTCAGTACTTC. Amino acids: CASSSGLAGGPQYF.

The sample holds one count of this clone. In DNA, the CDR3 is TGTGCCAGCAGCCCCCAGACAACATGGCGCCAAGAGACCCAGTACTTC. Translating it yields CASSPQTTWRQETQYF. The chain carries TRBV9 and TRBJ2-5; D gene ambiguous. The CDR3 totals 16 residues. V dropped 4 bases and J dropped 1 base, with 17 bases sitting between them. Germline values: CDR1 SGDLS, CDR2 YYNGEE.

The chain is built from TRBV7-9 and TRBJ1-5, with D possibly matching TRBD1 (5 bases). V was clipped by 1 base and J by 6 bases, with 10 bases between them. CDR1 and CDR2 from the germline V gene are SEHNR and FQNEAQ (reference sequence). The length of the CDR3 is 14 residues. The CDR3, as DNA: TGTGCCAGCAGCTTAGGGTCAGGGTTTCAGCCCCAGCATTTT. It encodes CASSLGSGFQPQHF.

The chain uses TRBV19 and TRBJ2-7; unclear D gene. Germline assignment: CDR1 LNHDA and CDR2 SQIVND (reference sequence). The CDR3 covers 12 residues. The ends were cut back, 3 bases at V and 6 bases at J, with 9 bases in the middle. The CDR3 sequence: CASSIDNSEQYF. For the CDR3, the DNA is TGTGCCAGTAGTATTGATAACAGCGAGCAGTACTTC.

The genes are TRBV9 and TRBJ2-3; 7 bases align to TRBD2. The CDR3 loop spans 14 amino acids. The V segment lost 3 bases and the J segment 2 bases; nucleotides outside the gene matches: 3. Germline CDR1 and CDR2: SGDLS and YYNGEE. The CDR3 protein is CASSAGGNTDTQYF. For the CDR3, the DNA is TGTGCCAGCAGCGCGGGGGGAAACACAGATACGCAGTATTTT.

For this clone: Additional DNA sequences in this sample encode the identical CDR3. The rearrangement links TRBV5-1 to TRBJ2-7, with 7 bases fitting TRBD1. Germline CDR1 SGHRS, CDR2 YFSETQ. V dropped 4 bases and J dropped 3; count of bases not matched to a gene: 4. The CDR3 consists of 13 residues. This CDR3 is CASSPRQGYEQYF. DNA for the CDR3: TGCGCCAGCAGCCCCAGACAGGGCTACGAGCAGTACTTC.

The chain couples TRBV2 to TRBJ1-2; D is undetermined. CDR3 length equals 13 residues. Trimming removed 6 bases at V and 3 bases at J, with 11 bases between. CDR1 and CDR2 from the germline V gene are SNHLY and FYNNEI. This CDR3 is CASRAPMDYGYTF. The CDR3 DNA reads TGTGCCAGCAGGGCCCCGATGGACTATGGCTACACCTTC.

This clone appeared a single time. The chain has TRBV2 and TRBJ2-7; perhaps TRBD2 as D (5 bases). The germline V and J ends were trimmed by 3 bases and 1 base, with 10 bases remaining between them. Germline CDR1 and CDR2: SNHLY and FYNNEI. The CDR3 is 14 residues long. The CDR3 sequence is CASSDPTSSYEQYF. In DNA form, the CDR3 reads TGTGCCAGCAGTGACCCAACTAGTTCCTACGAGCAGTACTTC.

CDR3 in amino acids: CASSIDREGQPQHF. CDR3 in DNA: TGTGCCAGTAGTATCGACAGGGAAGGTCAGCCCCAGCATTTT. This chain connects TRBV19 to TRBJ1-5; 7 positions agree with TRBD1. This CDR3 has 14 amino acids. Germline trimming cut 3 bases from V and 6 bases from J; bases unmatched to any gene: 5. Germline V lookup: CDR1 LNHDA, CDR2 SQIVND (reference sequence).

V gene TRBV27 combines with J gene TRBJ1-1, with D tentatively TRBD1 (5 bases). Germline loops: CDR1 MNHEY, CDR2 SMNVEV (reference sequence). There are 19 residues in the CDR3. V dropped 2 bases and J dropped 0 bases, with 22 bases sitting between them. The CDR3 coding sequence is TGTGCCAGCAGTTTAGTCCGGGGGTACGGATCCAACATGAACACTGAAGCTTTCTTT. Amino acid sequence: CASSLVRGYGSNMNTEAFF.

The V call is TRBV7-9, the J call TRBJ2-6; weak D call: TRBD1 (6 bases). V was pared by 5 bases and J by 4 bases, with 15 bases between. The CDR3 consists of 16 residues. Germline-derived CDR1 and CDR2 are SEHNR and FQNEAQ (reference sequence). The CDR3 loop is CASSDSTGFGANVLTF. DNA for the CDR3: TGTGCCAGCAGCGATTCTACAGGGTTCGGGGCCAACGTCCTGACTTTC.

The rearrangement joins TRBV9 to TRBJ2-7; no clear D. Between the trimmed V and J ends, which lost 4 bases and 6 bases, there was a span of 11 bases. The V gene's germline CDR1 is SGDLS and CDR2 YYNGEE. This CDR3 contains 12 residues. CDR3 sequence: CASSPTGAEQYF. CDR3 in DNA: TGTGCCAGCAGCCCCACCGGCGCCGAGCAGTACTTC.

This clone appeared once. The CDR3 DNA reads as TGTGCCAGCAGCTTAACCAAAGCCGTACGTAATCAGCCCCAGCATTTT. Protein: CASSLTKAVRNQPQHF. This chain connects TRBV7-8 to TRBJ1-5; D is ambiguous. V was shortened by 2 bases and J by 4 bases, with 15 bases between the two germline ends. This CDR3 has 16 residues. CDR1 SGHVS and CDR2 FQNEAQ come from the germline V gene. The variable domain in full, completed from reference TRBV7-8 and TRBJ1-5, reads GAGVSQSPRYKVAKRGQDVALRCDPISGHVSLFWYQQALGQGPEFLTYFQNEAQLDKSGLPSDRFFAERPEGSVSTLKIQRTQQEDSAVYLCASSLTKAVRNQPQHFGDGTRLSIL.

The chain uses TRBV7-8 and TRBJ2-7; D ambiguous. V lost 1 base and J 5 bases, leaving 18 bases between the germline ends. The CDR3 has 16 amino acids. Germline V gives CDR1 SGHVS, CDR2 FQNEAQ. CDR3 in DNA: TGTGCCAGCAGCTTAGAAGGTCTGGGGTTGCAGGACGAGCAGTACTTC. Protein product: CASSLEGLGLQDEQYF.

The chain links TRBV4-3 to TRBJ1-3; D possibly corresponds to TRBD1 (6 bases). CDR1 and CDR2 from the germline V gene are LGHNA and YSLEER. The CDR3 consists of 16 residues. V dropped 4 bases and J dropped 2 bases, with 15 bases sitting between them. DNA for the CDR3: TGCGCCAGCAGCCCATATCAGGGGCCTCCTGGAAACACCATATATTTT. It codes for CASSPYQGPPGNTIYF.

The V call is TRBV28, the J call TRBJ1-5; D perhaps matches TRBD1 (5 bases). Trimming cost V 7 bases and J 0 bases, with 16 bases left between them. This CDR3 has 16 amino acids. Germline CDR1 MDHEN, CDR2 SYDVKM. CDR3 coding DNA: TGTGCCAGCACCATGGGCCAGGGCTATAGCAATCAGCCCCAGCATTTT. It codes for CASTMGQGYSNQPQHF.

J is TRBJ2-7 and V is TRBV9; possibly TRBD1 for D (6 bases). The CDR3 extends over 14 amino acids. V shed 2 bases and J shed 2 bases, with 11 bases lying between them. The germline V gene has CDR1 SGDLS and CDR2 YYNGEE. This chain's CDR3 is CASSVSGEPYEQYF. CDR3 bases: TGTGCCAGCAGCGTCTCAGGGGAACCCTACGAGCAGTACTTC.

Turning to this clone: Within the sample, other DNA sequences also encode this same CDR3. The chain couples TRBV9 to TRBJ2-1; 11 nucleotides match TRBD1. Germline-derived CDR1 and CDR2 are SGDLS and YYNGEE. The CDR3 totals 16 residues. Trimming cost V 4 bases and J 4 bases; bases outside gene matches: 7. CDR3 coding DNA: TGTGCCAGCAGCCCCCTCGGGACAGGGGGATACAATGAGCAGTTCTTC. It specifies CASSPLGTGGYNEQFF.

The rearrangement links TRBV7-9 to TRBJ1-3; 7 bases map to TRBD1. This CDR3 region has 15 residues. CDR1 is SEHNR and CDR2 is FQNEAQ in the germline V gene (reference sequence). J was trimmed by 0 bases and V by 10 bases; bases with no gene match: 9. The CDR3 loop reads CATLTGLSSGNTIYF. The CDR3 coding sequence is TGTGCCACCCTGACAGGGTTGAGCTCTGGAAACACCATATATTTT.

The gene calls are TRBV27 and TRBJ2-1; no firm D call. The germline CDR1 and CDR2 sequences are MNHEY and SMNVEV (reference sequence). Trimming stripped 3 bases from V and 10 bases from J, with 13 bases between. The CDR3 totals 13 residues. CDR3 nucleotide sequence: TGTGCCAGCAGTTTCCTACACGGTGGGGAGCAGTTCTTC. This encodes CASSFLHGGEQFF.

About this clone: Other DNA sequences of this sample code for an identical CDR3. The chain joins TRBV5-1 to TRBJ2-7, with 7 bases fitting TRBD2. This CDR3 has 14 amino acids. V dropped 0 bases and J dropped 2; count of bases not matched to a gene: 2. Germline loops: CDR1 SGHRS, CDR2 YFSETQ. The CDR3, as DNA: TGCGCCAGCAGCTTGGCTAGCGGAACCTACGAGCAGTACTTC. It yields the protein CASSLASGTYEQYF.

The chain joins TRBV4-1 to TRBJ2-3; 7 bases agree with TRBD2. Germline CDR1 reads MGHRA; CDR2 reads YSYEKL. The ends lost 4 bases at V and 2 bases at J; junction bases unmatched: 3. The CDR3 covers 14 residues. In nucleotides, the CDR3 is TGCGCCAGCAGCCCGGGGGACTACACAGATACGCAGTATTTT. This codes for CASSPGDYTDTQYF.

The V and J genes are TRBV9 and TRBJ2-6; D remains ambiguous. Germline V lookup: CDR1 SGDLS, CDR2 YYNGEE. The V and J ends lost 1 base and 0 bases respectively, with 8 bases between them. The CDR3 has 16 residues. Here the CDR3 reads CASSVTWGSGANVLTF. In DNA form, the CDR3 reads TGTGCCAGCAGCGTAACATGGGGCTCTGGGGCCAACGTCCTGACTTTC.

V is TRBV6-5 and J is TRBJ2-7; 7 nucleotides match TRBD2. The germline CDR1 and CDR2 sequences are MNHEY and SVGAGI. V dropped 0 bases and J dropped 2; count of bases not matched to a gene: 7. The CDR3 is 16 residues long. The CDR3 loop reads CASSYSRGGSTYEQYF. The CDR3 DNA reads TGTGCCAGCAGTTACTCGAGGGGCGGGAGTACCTACGAGCAGTACTTC.

V is TRBV6-5 and J is TRBJ2-1; the match to TRBD2 covers 13 bases. V lost 2 bases to trimming and J lost 9 bases; unmatched junction nucleotides: 7. This CDR3 has 16 amino acids. Germline lookup yields CDR1 MNHEY and CDR2 SVGAGI. The CDR3 reads CASSYPGLAGDFEQFF. Here the CDR3 DNA reads TGTGCCAGCAGTTACCCAGGACTAGCGGGAGATTTTGAGCAGTTCTTC.

The genes are TRBV9 and TRBJ2-7; D perhaps matches TRBD2 (6 bases). V dropped 3 bases and J dropped 2 bases, with 15 bases sitting between them. CDR1 is SGDLS, CDR2 YYNGEE, per germline. The CDR3 contains 15 residues. In DNA, the CDR3 is TGTGCCAGCAGCGCCGGGGGTGCCGTAGCCTACGAGCAGTACTTC. Amino acid sequence: CASSAGGAVAYEQYF.

The chain has TRBV25-1 and TRBJ1-3, with 7 bases matching TRBD1. The germline CDR1 and CDR2 sequences are MGHDK and SYGVNS. With V trimmed by 6 bases and J by 2 bases, 4 bases remained unmatched. CDR3 size: 14 residues. The DNA of the CDR3 is TGTGCCAGCAGCCAGGGGGTAGCTGGAAACACCATATATTTT. Its translation is CASSQGVAGNTIYF.

The chain employs TRBV29-1 and TRBJ2-7; D is undetermined. Germline V lookup: CDR1 SQVTM, CDR2 ANQGSEA. V lost 4 bases, J lost 5 bases, and 15 bases lay in between. CDR3 length: 13 amino acids. CDR3 sequence (DNA): TGCAGCGTTGCCCTTAGGGTTTCGGACGAGCAGTACTTC. It specifies CSVALRVSDEQYF.

About this clone: The sample holds other DNA sequences that translate to the same CDR3. J is TRBJ2-3 and V is TRBV28; 9 nucleotides match TRBD1. The CDR3 is 15 residues long. Germline V gene lookup returns CDR1 MDHEN and CDR2 SYDVKM. V gave up 2 bases and J gave up 1 base; unmatched junction bases: 1. The CDR3 reads CASSLRDRGTDTQYF. CDR3 nucleotides: TGTGCCAGCAGTTTAAGGGACAGGGGCACAGATACGCAGTATTTT.

Points on this clone: This CDR3 is also generated by other DNA sequences in the sample. The chain employs TRBV19 and TRBJ1-1; D is unresolved. Germline loops: CDR1 LNHDA, CDR2 SQIVND (reference sequence). The V end lost 5 bases, the J end lost 1 base, and 8 bases lay between the germline ends. CDR3 length equals 13 residues. CDR3 bases: TGTGCCAGTAGTTTTCGGGGGAACACTGAAGCTTTCTTT. Translated, it gives CASSFRGNTEAFF.